These 21 T cell receptor beta chains were sequenced from one sample in a study of beta chain features in type 1 diabetes. Reverse transcribing all isolated RNA meant expressed TCRB transcripts were sequenced. Sequencing was performed with immunoSEQ multiplex PCR; in TCRdb, only in-frame clones are kept and a portion is missing. The table lists 810,000 or so clones, 15% to 20% of them singletons. Sample: naive CD4+ T cells from blood. All receptors derive from a young woman in good health.

Comments on this clone: Other DNA sequences within the sample encode an identical CDR3. V is TRBV9 and J is TRBJ2-3; unclear D gene. The V gene lost 0 bases and the J gene lost 4 bases, with 3 bases spanning the gap. CDR3 length: 12 amino acids. Germline CDR1 SGDLS, CDR2 YYNGEE. In DNA, the CDR3 is TGTGCCAGCAGCGTAGATTCAGATACGCAGTATTTT. Translated, it gives CASSVDSDTQYF.

The chain uses TRBV6-5 and TRBJ2-7; 7 bases are shared with TRBD1. The CDR3 runs 15 residues. In germline, CDR1 is MNHEY, CDR2 SVGAGI. V was clipped by 2 bases and J by 0 bases; unmatched bases: 4. The CDR3 sequence is CASSYAGTDSYEQYF. The CDR3, as DNA: TGTGCCAGCAGTTACGCCGGGACAGACTCCTACGAGCAGTACTTC.

This clone was seen ten or more times. The V gene is TRBV10-3, the J gene TRBJ2-3; 10 nucleotides align to TRBD2. The CDR3 is made up of 14 amino acids. Germline assignment: CDR1 ENHRY and CDR2 SYGVKD. V shed 2 bases, J shed 5 bases, and the junction held 1 base outside the gene matches. The chain's CDR3 is CAISEQREGDTQYF. The DNA of the CDR3 is TGTGCCATCAGTGAGCAGCGGGAGGGAGATACGCAGTATTTT.

A note on this clone: At the DNA level, this CDR3 is encoded by other sequences in the same sample as well. The V and J genes are TRBV9 and TRBJ2-1, with 7 bases lining up with TRBD2. CDR1 SGDLS and CDR2 YYNGEE come from the germline V gene. This CDR3 region has 15 residues. J lost 1 base, V lost 2 bases, and 3 bases had no gene match. In DNA, the CDR3 is TGTGCCAGCAGCGTCGGGGGGAGGTCCTACAATGAGCAGTTCTTC. Translating it yields CASSVGGRSYNEQFF.

This clone came up a few times. The chain uses TRBV5-1 and TRBJ2-7; D is unresolved. Trimming left V 0 bases short and J 1 base short, with 11 bases between. The germline V gene has CDR1 SGHRS and CDR2 YFSETQ. The CDR3 consists of 15 residues. The CDR3 region has the DNA TGCGCCAGCAGCTTGGATGTTGGCGGTTCCTACGAGCAGTACTTC. Protein: CASSLDVGGSYEQYF.

The V call is TRBV2, the J call TRBJ2-5; possible D gene TRBD1, 6 bases. Trimming removed 7 bases from V and 4 bases from J, with 16 bases in between. CDR1 and CDR2 (germline): SNHLY, FYNNEI. The CDR3 contains 14 residues. The CDR3 loop reads CASTFNRVRETQYF. The DNA of the CDR3 is TGTGCCAGCACCTTTAACAGGGTTCGAGAGACCCAGTACTTC.

The chain joins TRBV7-9 to TRBJ2-3; the D gene is possibly TRBD2 (5 bases). The CDR3 covers 13 residues. Trimming left V 5 bases short and J 3 bases short, with 9 bases between. Germline V CDR1 and CDR2: SEHNR, FQNEAQ (reference sequence). CDR3 loop: CASSVLGTDTQYF. In nucleotides, the CDR3 is TGTGCCAGCAGCGTACTAGGGACAGATACGCAGTATTTT.

This chain uses TRBV2 with TRBJ2-3, with TRBD2 identical over 9 bases. Unmatched junction bases numbered 12, after V lost 6 bases and J lost 2 bases. CDR3 length: 17 residues. Germline-derived CDR1 and CDR2 are SNHLY and FYNNEI. CDR3 DNA sequence: TGTGCCAGCAGGATCCTAGCGGGACCCCGGGCCACAGATACGCAGTATTTT. Protein sequence: CASRILAGPRATDTQYF.

The DNA of the CDR3 is TGTGCCAGCAGCTTGGGGCGTCTCGGAGAGACCCAGTACTTC. This translates into CASSLGRLGETQYF. V gene TRBV7-8 combines with J gene TRBJ2-5; D is perhaps TRBD1 (5 bases). The germline gives CDR1 SGHVS, CDR2 FQNEAQ. CDR3 length: 14 amino acids. V was shortened by 3 bases and J by 4 bases, with 12 bases between the two germline ends. The complete variable domain, with remaining parts taken from reference TRBV7-8 and TRBJ2-5, reads GAGVSQSPRYKVAKRGQDVALRCDPISGHVSLFWYQQALGQGPEFLTYFQNEAQLDKSGLPSDRFFAERPEGSVSTLKIQRTQQEDSAVYLCASSLGRLGETQYFGPGTRLLVL.

The chain employs TRBV29-1 and TRBJ2-7; either TRBD1 or TRBD2 may fit D (5 bases each). The germline V gene encodes CDR1 SQVTM and CDR2 ANQGSEA. Trimming removed 7 bases at V and 1 base at J, with 17 bases between. This CDR3 contains 14 residues. This CDR3 is CSALGVSGSYEQYF. The CDR3 DNA follows: TGCAGCGCGCTGGGGGTTAGTGGGTCCTACGAGCAGTACTTC.

The chain employs TRBV7-2 and TRBJ2-7; maybe TRBD1 (6 bases). In germline, CDR1 is SGHTA, CDR2 FQGNSA. Trimming took off 3 bases at V and 2 bases at J, with 11 bases between the two ends. This CDR3 has 14 amino acids. The chain's CDR3 is CASSLQGRTYEQYF. The CDR3 DNA is TGTGCCAGCAGCTTGCAGGGGCGAACCTACGAGCAGTACTTC.

The rearrangement joins TRBV7-2 to TRBJ1-2; D gene ambiguous. V dropped 3 bases and J dropped 4 bases, with 12 bases sitting between them. The CDR3 has 14 residues. CDR1 is SGHTA, CDR2 FQGNSA, per germline. The CDR3 DNA reads TGTGCCAGCAGCTTTACGGCCGGCTCCTATGGCTACACCTTC. It specifies CASSFTAGSYGYTF.

V usage is TRBV6-5 and J usage is TRBJ2-7; 10 bases match TRBD2. Germline assignment: CDR1 MNHEY and CDR2 SVGAGI. The CDR3 totals 16 residues. V lost 4 bases and J lost 2; bases outside the gene matches: 8. CDR3 DNA: TGTGCCAGCAGTTCCGAAGCGGGAGGGCCTACCTACGAGCAGTACTTC. Protein sequence: CASSSEAGGPTYEQYF.

This clone was detected only a few times. This chain connects TRBV6-1 to TRBJ2-7, with D unresolved. V was cut by 3 bases and J by 3 bases, with 6 bases left in between. The CDR3 has 12 residues. The germline gives CDR1 MNHNS, CDR2 SASEGT. The CDR3 DNA reads as TGTGCCAGCAGTGACTCGGACTACGAGCAGTACTTC. Protein product: CASSDSDYEQYF.

The chain has TRBV7-2 and TRBJ2-3; 7 bases match TRBD2. The CDR3 consists of 18 residues. Germline CDR1 and CDR2: SGHTA and FQGNSA. J was trimmed by 6 bases and V by 5 bases; bases with no gene match: 20. In DNA, the CDR3 is TGTGCCAGCAGCCCCCGGCGAGGGTTGCGGGAGAGGGTTGATACGCAGTATTTT. Its translation is CASSPRRGLRERVDTQYF.

J is TRBJ2-3 and V is TRBV7-9, with TRBD2 identical over 15 bases. With 5 bases clipped from V and 6 bases from J, the junction kept 6 bases outside the gene matches. The CDR3 consists of 16 residues. Germline loops: CDR1 SEHNR, CDR2 FQNEAQ (reference sequence). This CDR3 is CASSLGTSGRMDTQYF. CDR3 nucleotide sequence: TGTGCCAGCAGCCTGGGGACTAGCGGGAGGATGGATACGCAGTATTTT.

This clone was detected a few times. Other nucleotide sequences in the sample specify the same CDR3. The rearrangement joins TRBV5-1 to TRBJ1-1; D perhaps matches TRBD1 (5 bases). Per germline, CDR1 SGHRS and CDR2 YFSETQ. This CDR3 has 13 amino acids. V gave up 4 bases and J gave up 1 base, with 8 bases separating them. CDR3 region: CASSRGQNTEAFF. CDR3 sequence (DNA): TGCGCCAGCAGCCGCGGACAGAACACTGAAGCTTTCTTT.

This clone has just a few counts. The chain combines TRBV27 with TRBJ2-7, with TRBD1 identical over 8 bases. The CDR3 length is 13 residues. V was clipped by 6 bases and J by 1 base; unmatched bases: 2. In germline, CDR1 is MNHEY, CDR2 SMNVEV (reference sequence). Written as DNA, the CDR3 is TGTGCCAGCAGGACAGGGGCGTCCTACGAGCAGTACTTC. This codes for CASRTGASYEQYF.

This rearrangement joins TRBV19 to TRBJ1-1; 8 bases align to TRBD1. V was pared by 6 bases and J by 8 bases, with 14 bases of the junction left unmatched. This CDR3 contains 15 residues. CDR1 is LNHDA, CDR2 SQIVND, per germline (reference sequence). The CDR3, as DNA: TGTGCCAGTAGATACCCCGTGGGTAGGACAGGGGAAGCTTTCTTT. This gives the protein CASRYPVGRTGEAFF.

There are a few counts of this clone. V usage is TRBV29-1 and J usage is TRBJ2-7; D may correspond to TRBD1 or TRBD2 (5 bases each). The CDR3 is 17 amino acids. V dropped 3 bases and J dropped 3 bases, with 24 bases sitting between them. Germline V gene data show CDR1 as SQVTM and CDR2 as ANQGSEA. The CDR3 DNA follows: TGCAGCGTTGAGAATCCTCATAGCGAGAGGGGCGACTACGAGCAGTACTTC. Its translation: CSVENPHSERGDYEQYF.

The genes are TRBV5-4 and TRBJ1-4; perhaps TRBD1 as D (6 bases). The V end was cut by 4 bases, the J end by 5 bases, with 9 bases between. The CDR3 loop spans 13 amino acids. CDR1 is SGHNT, CDR2 YYREEE, per germline (reference sequence). The CDR3 DNA sequence: TGTGCCAGCAGCGGACAGTCGAATGAAAAACTGTTTTTT. This sequence encodes CASSGQSNEKLFF.